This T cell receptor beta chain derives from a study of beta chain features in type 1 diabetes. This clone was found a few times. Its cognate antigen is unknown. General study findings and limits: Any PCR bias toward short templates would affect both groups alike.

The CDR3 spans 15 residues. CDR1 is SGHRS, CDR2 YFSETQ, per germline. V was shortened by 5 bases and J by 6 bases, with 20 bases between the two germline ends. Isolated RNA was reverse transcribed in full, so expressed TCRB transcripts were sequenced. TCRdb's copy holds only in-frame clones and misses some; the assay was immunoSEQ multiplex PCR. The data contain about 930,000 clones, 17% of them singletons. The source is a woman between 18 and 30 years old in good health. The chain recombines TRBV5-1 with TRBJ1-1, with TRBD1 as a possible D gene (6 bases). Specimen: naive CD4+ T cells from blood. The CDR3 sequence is CASSSGSTGRAEAFF. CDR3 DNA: TGCGCCAGCAGTTCCGGCAGTACAGGGAGGGCTGAAGCTTTCTTT.